Following are 2 T cell receptor beta chains from one sample sequenced in a study of blood T cell repertoires in COVID-19. Only in-frame clones appear in the TCRdb table, and some are missing; sequencing was by immunoSEQ multiplex PCR. The sample consists of about 300,000 clones, 85% to 90% of them appearing once. The sequenced material came from peripheral blood. The source is a woman aged 25-40 years with COVID-19, enrolled during active disease.

V usage is TRBV19 and J usage is TRBJ1-1, with a possible D match to TRBD1 (5 bases). This CDR3 is 13 amino acids long. Germline V lookup: CDR1 LNHDA, CDR2 SQIVND (reference sequence). With 5 bases removed from V and 4 bases from J, the gap between germline ends came to 11 bases. CDR3 in amino acids: CASSWGVSTEAFF. The CDR3 nucleotides read TGTGCCAGTAGTTGGGGGGTTAGCACTGAAGCTTTCTTT.

This clone was found a few times. The chain links TRBV3-1 (or the pseudogene TRBV3-2) to TRBJ1-4; D is uncertain. The germline V and J ends were trimmed by 3 bases and 5 bases, with 10 bases remaining between them. The CDR3 has 14 residues. Per the germline V gene, CDR1 is LGHDT and CDR2 is YNNKEL (reference sequence). In nucleotides, the CDR3 is TGTGCCAGCAGCCACGGGGATGGGAATGAAAAACTGTTTTTT. Protein: CASSHGDGNEKLFF.